These 31 T cell receptor beta chains share one sample of origin, sequenced in a study of T cell responses to AZD1222 COVID-19 vaccine. Sequenced by immunoSEQ multiplex PCR; TCRdb stores in-frame clones only, minus some. The sample gives 150,000 to 200,000 clones, roughly 93% of which show up once; 0.95% to 1% is in the top ten. This material consisted of peripheral blood, taken on day 0 of AZD1222 vaccination. The source of these receptors is an adult in good health.

The J gene is TRBJ2-2, the V gene TRBV11-3, with 9 bases aligning to TRBD2. Germline V gene data show CDR1 as SGHNT and CDR2 as YENEEA. The CDR3 consists of 17 residues. With V trimmed by 4 bases and J by 0 bases, 6 bases remained unmatched. The CDR3 sequence is CASSSKIAGANTGELFF. CDR3 DNA: TGTGCCAGCAGCTCGAAAATAGCGGGAGCGAACACCGGGGAGCTGTTTTTT.

CDR3: CASSPGLAGVQFF. The CDR3 nucleotides are TGTGCCAGCAGCCCCGGACTAGCGGGGGTGCAGTTCTTC. The chain recombines TRBV7-3 with TRBJ2-1; 13 bases map to TRBD2. The CDR3 length is 13 residues. Germline V CDR1 and CDR2: SGHTA, FQGTGA. V gave up 5 bases and J gave up 12 bases; unmatched junction bases: 4.

This clone showed up just once. The chain uses TRBV7-9 and TRBJ1-2; 7 bases match TRBD1. CDR1 is SEHNR and CDR2 is FQNEAQ in the germline V gene (reference sequence). Unmatched junction bases numbered 11, after V lost 11 bases and J lost 5 bases. The CDR3 runs to 13 residues. CDR3 bases: TGTGCCCTGCAGACAGGGTGGGGATATGGCTACACCTTC. Protein sequence: CALQTGWGYGYTF.

The sample holds one count of this clone. The chain carries TRBV14 and TRBJ1-3, with D perhaps matching TRBD1 (6 bases). V was cut by 1 base and J by 7 bases, with 11 bases left in between. The CDR3 has 14 amino acids. Germline CDR1 and CDR2: SGHDN and FVKESK. The DNA for the CDR3 is TGTGCCAGCAGCCAAGCGGGGGCTGCGAACACCATATATTTT. This translates into CASSQAGAANTIYF.

The chain links TRBV29-1 to TRBJ2-7; D is tentatively TRBD1 or TRBD2 (6 bases each). The CDR3 sequence is 14 residues long. Germline V gene data show CDR1 as SQVTM and CDR2 as ANQGSEA. Trimming left V 6 bases short and J 0 bases short, with 15 bases between. In DNA form, the CDR3 reads TGCAGCGTAGGACCGGGGGCAAGCTCCTACGAGCAGTACTTC. Its protein product is CSVGPGASSYEQYF.

This chain joins TRBV7-3 and TRBJ1-2, with a tentative D call TRBD1 (5 bases). This CDR3 is built from 14 residues. The germline gives CDR1 SGHTA, CDR2 FQGTGA. The germline V and J ends were trimmed by 3 bases and 2 bases, with 10 bases remaining between them. In DNA, the CDR3 is TGTGCCAGCAGCTTGACAGACGACAACTATGGCTACACCTTC. Translating gives CASSLTDDNYGYTF.

The chain has TRBV10-1 and TRBJ1-1, with 7 bases identical to TRBD1. The CDR3 totals 14 residues. CDR1 is WNHNN and CDR2 is SYGVQD in the germline V gene (reference sequence). V lost 5 bases and J lost 5; bases outside the gene matches: 8. For the CDR3, the DNA is TGCGCCAGCAGTCCTTACAGGGGCTCAACTGAAGCTTTCTTT. Translating gives CASSPYRGSTEAFF.

This clone appeared once. V is TRBV14 and J is TRBJ1-5; unclear D gene. The germline V and J ends were trimmed by 0 bases and 1 base, with 16 bases remaining between them. The CDR3 runs to 18 residues. Germline V gene sequence: CDR1 SGHDN, CDR2 FVKESK. The CDR3 spells CASSQDGWREVSNQPQHF. CDR3 nucleotides: TGTGCCAGCAGCCAAGATGGTTGGCGGGAGGTGAGCAATCAGCCCCAGCATTTT.

The gene calls are TRBV4-2 and TRBJ2-1, with 8 bases lining up with TRBD2. Unmatched junction bases numbered 3, after V lost 4 bases and J lost 4 bases. The germline gives CDR1 LGHNA, CDR2 YNFKEQ. The CDR3 has 14 residues. CDR3 bases: TGTGCCAGCAGCCCGGGACTAGATTACAATGAGCAGTTCTTC. Translation: CASSPGLDYNEQFF.

The chain recombines TRBV29-1 with TRBJ2-2, with D tentatively TRBD1 (5 bases). V lost 2 bases and J 0 bases, leaving 7 bases between the germline ends. The CDR3 loop spans 14 amino acids. Per the germline V gene, CDR1 is SQVTM and CDR2 is ANQGSEA. The CDR3 region is CSVETGPNTGELFF. CDR3 nucleotides: TGCAGCGTTGAAACAGGCCCGAACACCGGGGAGCTGTTTTTT.

CDR3 coding DNA: TGTGCCAGCTCACCGGAACTACGGACAGGAAATCAGCCCCAGCATTTT. It yields the protein CASSPELRTGNQPQHF. The rearrangement links TRBV18 to TRBJ1-5; 7 nucleotides align to TRBD1. Germline V CDR1 and CDR2: KGHSH, LQKENI. The CDR3 consists of 16 residues. V lost 3 bases, J lost 4 bases, and 9 bases stayed unmatched.

The rearrangement joins TRBV15 to TRBJ2-7; 10 bases align to TRBD2. This CDR3 has 16 amino acids. The germline V gene has CDR1 LNHNV and CDR2 YYDKDF (reference sequence). J was trimmed by 3 bases and V by 2 bases; bases with no gene match: 7. DNA of the CDR3: TGTGCCACCAGCAGATATACCGGGACTAGCGACTACGAGCAGTACTTC. Its translation is CATSRYTGTSDYEQYF.

CDR3 sequence reads: CASSGQAPWIGYTF. CDR3 nucleotide sequence: TGTGCCAGCAGTGGACAGGCGCCCTGGATAGGCTACACCTTC. The chain has TRBV2 and TRBJ1-2, with D tentatively TRBD1 (6 bases). V was cut by 4 bases and J by 8 bases, with 17 bases left in between. CDR3 length: 14 residues. Germline V gives CDR1 SNHLY, CDR2 FYNNEI.

The chain carries TRBV7-8 and TRBJ1-5, with 7 positions matching TRBD1. V shed 3 bases and J 6 bases; nucleotides not matched to a gene: 8. CDR1 is SGHVS, CDR2 FQNEAQ, per germline. This CDR3 is 15 amino acids long. This CDR3 is CASSFNRGTAQPQHF. CDR3 in DNA: TGTGCCAGCAGCTTCAACAGGGGTACGGCTCAGCCCCAGCATTTT.

The gene calls are TRBV2 and TRBJ2-1, with 11 positions matching TRBD2. This CDR3 contains 15 residues. V shed 4 bases and J 7 bases; nucleotides not matched to a gene: 6. The germline V gene encodes CDR1 SNHLY and CDR2 FYNNEI. CDR3 region: CASSGLAGGLNEQFF. The CDR3 DNA reads TGTGCCAGCAGTGGTTTAGCGGGAGGGTTGAATGAGCAGTTCTTC.

The CDR3 nucleotides read TGTGCCAGCAGCTTGGGTGGGACAGGGACCAACTATGGCTACACCTTC. Its translation is CASSLGGTGTNYGYTF. The V gene is TRBV5-6, the J gene TRBJ1-2, with 9 bases aligning to TRBD1. Unmatched junction bases numbered 5, after V lost 0 bases and J lost 2 bases. From germline, CDR1 is SGHDT and CDR2 YYEEEE. The CDR3 spans 16 residues.

The J gene is TRBJ2-7, the V gene TRBV5-6; 7 nucleotides agree with TRBD1. Trimming removed 4 bases from V and 4 bases from J; junction bases left unmatched: 5. Germline V gives CDR1 SGHDT, CDR2 YYEEEE. The CDR3 extends over 13 amino acids. The CDR3 loop is CASSTRTGYEQYF. In DNA form, the CDR3 reads TGTGCCAGCAGCACGCGGACAGGTTACGAGCAGTACTTC.

In its sample, this clone was seen once. J is TRBJ1-5 and V is TRBV7-2, with D possibly matching TRBD1 (5 bases). The CDR3 runs to 14 residues. Germline V gives CDR1 SGHTA, CDR2 FQGNSA. The ends were cut back, 2 bases at V and 5 bases at J, with 10 bases in the middle. CDR3 loop: CASSLRQGHQPQHF. The CDR3 nucleotides are TGTGCCAGCAGCTTACGGCAGGGACATCAGCCCCAGCATTTT.

This chain links TRBV9 with TRBJ1-2; a possible D gene is TRBD1 (6 bases). The germline V gene has CDR1 SGDLS and CDR2 YYNGEE. With 0 bases removed from V and 6 bases from J, the gap between germline ends came to 15 bases. This CDR3 is built from 15 residues. CDR3 amino acids: CASSVVGRGTNGYTF. CDR3 in DNA: TGTGCCAGCAGCGTAGTTGGGAGGGGGACGAATGGCTACACCTTC.

The chain uses TRBV28 and TRBJ2-7; either TRBD1 or TRBD2 may fit D (5 bases each). The CDR3 runs 13 residues. Per germline, CDR1 MDHEN and CDR2 SYDVKM. Deletions cut 3 bases from V and 3 bases from J, with 9 bases between. CDR3 region: CASSFGGGYEQYF. CDR3 nucleotides: TGTGCCAGCAGTTTCGGTGGGGGCTACGAGCAGTACTTC. Full variable domain (outside the CDR3, taken from reference TRBV28 and TRBJ2-7): DVKVTQSSRYLVKRTGEKVFLECVQDMDHENMFWYRQDPGLGLRLIYFSYDVKMKEKGDIPEGYSVSREKKERFSLILESASTNQTSMYLCASSFGGGYEQYFGPGTRLTVT.

V usage is TRBV24-1 and J usage is TRBJ2-3; D gene unclear. Trimming stripped 3 bases from V and 0 bases from J, with 12 bases between. The CDR3 is made up of 16 amino acids. Germline CDR1 KGHDR, CDR2 SFDVKD. This CDR3 is CATSDIASSSTDTQYF. In DNA form, the CDR3 reads TGTGCCACCAGTGATATCGCTAGTTCTAGCACAGATACGCAGTATTTT.

This chain joins TRBV3-1 (or the pseudogene TRBV3-2) and TRBJ2-1; 8 bases match TRBD2. Trimming at V came to 0 bases and at J to 5 bases, leaving 3 bases not matched to a gene. CDR1 and CDR2 (germline): LGHDT, YNNKEL (reference sequence). The CDR3 covers 15 residues. For the CDR3, the DNA is TGTGCCAGCAGCCAAGACAGCGGGAGCCACAATGAGCAGTTCTTC. Its protein is CASSQDSGSHNEQFF.

The J gene is TRBJ1-2, the V gene TRBV5-5; D uncertain. Trimming pared 0 bases from V and 2 bases from J, leaving 11 bases between. The CDR3 is 15 residues long. The germline V gene encodes CDR1 SGHKS and CDR2 YYEKEE (reference sequence). CDR3 amino acids: CASSLGVRENYGYTF. DNA for the CDR3: TGTGCCAGCAGCTTGGGGGTAAGAGAGAACTATGGCTACACCTTC.

V usage is TRBV7-2 and J usage is TRBJ1-3; D is perhaps TRBD1 (5 bases). CDR1 SGHTA and CDR2 FQGNSA come from the germline V gene. The CDR3 runs 16 residues. Trimming cost V 4 bases and J 2 bases, with 15 bases left between them. The CDR3 bases are TGTGCCAGCAGCTCCACTGGCCTGGGGCCTGGAAACACCATATATTTT. Translation: CASSSTGLGPGNTIYF. Full variable domain (missing parts from reference TRBV7-2 and TRBJ1-3): GAGVSQSPSNKVTEKGKDVELRCDPISGHTALYWYRQSLGQGLEFLIYFQGNSAPDKSGLPSDRFSAERTGGSVSTLTIQRTQQEDSAVYLCASSSTGLGPGNTIYFGEGSWLTVV.

This sequence joins TRBV6-2 or TRBV6-3 and TRBJ2-6; 7 bases are a match to TRBD1. The CDR3 runs 16 residues. Per the germline V gene, CDR1 is MNHEY and CDR2 is SVGEGT. With 6 bases clipped from V and 0 bases from J, the junction kept 5 bases outside the gene matches. CDR3 protein: CASSRGQISGANVLTF. The CDR3, as DNA: TGTGCCAGCAGCCGGGGACAGATCTCTGGGGCCAACGTCCTGACTTTC.

The chain uses TRBV21-1 and TRBJ2-6; TRBD2, the D gene given by the table, was not confirmed from the DNA. TRBV21-1 is a known pseudogene. The CDR3 sequence is 18 residues long. In DNA, the CDR3 is TGTGCCAGCAGCAAAGCGGCGCGGGGGGGCCTTCGGGCCAACGTCCTGACTTTC. It translates to CASSKAARGGLRANVLTF.

This clone was detected only a few times. The V gene is TRBV21-1, the J gene TRBJ2-7; the D call of TRBD1 is as the table states it, not checked on the DNA. TRBV21-1 constitutes a pseudogene. CDR3 length: 15 residues. CDR3 sequence: CASSFPDRGMQEQYF. CDR3 nucleotides: TGTGCCAGCAGCTTTCCGGACAGGGGGATGCAAGAGCAGTACTTC.

The chain uses TRBV29-1 and TRBJ2-6; no firm D call. Between the trimmed V and J ends, which lost 1 base and 9 bases, there was a span of 19 bases. The CDR3 runs to 16 residues. The germline V gene has CDR1 SQVTM and CDR2 ANQGSEA. The CDR3 bases are TGCAGCGTTGAAGGACTGGGTAGAACGATGGACAACGTCCTGACTTTC. Protein sequence: CSVEGLGRTMDNVLTF.

V gene TRBV4-2 combines with J gene TRBJ2-7; perhaps TRBD1 as D (5 bases). Germline-derived CDR1 and CDR2 are LGHNA and YNFKEQ. The V end was cut by 1 base, the J end by 2 bases, with 12 bases between. This CDR3 contains 15 residues. The CDR3 sequence: CASSQVGVAPYEQYF. The DNA of the CDR3 is TGTGCCAGCAGCCAAGTAGGGGTAGCTCCCTACGAGCAGTACTTC.

CDR3 sequence: CASSSLAGQGGFRSYEQYF. The CDR3 region has the DNA TGTGCCAGCAGTTCCTTGGCGGGACAGGGGGGTTTCAGGTCCTACGAGCAGTACTTC. The chain employs TRBV7-9 and TRBJ2-7; TRBD1 aligns across 11 bases. Germline trimming cut 6 bases from V and 1 base from J; bases unmatched to any gene: 17. The V gene's germline CDR1 is SEHNR and CDR2 FQNEAQ (reference sequence). The CDR3 consists of 19 residues.

CDR3 coding DNA: TGTGCCAGCAGCTTAGAAGGGTATGGCTACACCTTC. Its protein product is CASSLEGYGYTF. The chain recombines TRBV7-2 with TRBJ1-2; D call uncertain. CDR3 length: 12 amino acids. The germline V and J ends were trimmed by 1 base and 5 bases, with 5 bases remaining between them. From germline, CDR1 is SGHTA and CDR2 FQGNSA.